What follows are 32 T cell receptor beta chains derived from one specimen sequenced in a study of TIL therapy for anti-PD-1-resistant metastatic lung cancer. This was the immunoSEQ v3 assay. Clones were read by immunoSEQ multiplex PCR, and TCRdb kept only the in-frame ones, dropping some. Among about 50,000 clones listed, approximately 86% were seen once. The sample's time point: pre-treatment sample, taken before nivolumab and TIL therapy. The sample here was blood, taken at baseline. Receptors were obtained from a person between 25 and 80 years old with non-small cell lung cancer.

The chain couples TRBV6-5 to TRBJ1-6; 7 bases agree with TRBD1. J lost 8 bases, V lost 2 bases, and 3 bases had no gene match. Germline V gene data show CDR1 as MNHEY and CDR2 as SVGAGI. The CDR3 loop spans 14 amino acids. The CDR3 loop reads CASSYDGTDSPLHF. The CDR3 DNA reads TGTGCCAGCAGTTACGACGGGACAGATTCACCCCTCCACTTT.

The V and J genes are TRBV5-1 and TRBJ2-1, with D possibly matching TRBD1 (6 bases). Per germline, CDR1 SGHRS and CDR2 YFSETQ. This CDR3 contains 14 residues. Trimming left V 4 bases short and J 6 bases short, with 14 bases between. The CDR3 sequence: CASSPGHYSNEQFF. The CDR3 coding sequence is TGCGCCAGCAGCCCGGGACACTACTCCAATGAGCAGTTCTTC.

A word on this clone: The identical CDR3 is also encoded by other nucleotide sequences in the sample. V is TRBV14 and J is TRBJ2-7, with 7 bases aligning to TRBD1. The CDR3 sequence is 13 residues long. Germline values: CDR1 SGHDN, CDR2 FVKESK. The ends lost 5 bases at V and 4 bases at J; junction bases unmatched: 5. The CDR3 protein is CASSSDRDYEQYF. Here the CDR3 DNA reads TGTGCCAGCAGCTCAGACAGGGATTACGAGCAGTACTTC.

This sequence joins TRBV5-6 and TRBJ2-7, with D uncertain. Trimming took off 2 bases at V and 5 bases at J, with 11 bases between the two ends. Germline CDR1 reads SGHDT; CDR2 reads YYEEEE. This CDR3 has 13 amino acids. The CDR3 loop reads CASSFLGNHEQYF. In DNA form, the CDR3 reads TGTGCCAGCAGCTTTTTAGGGAATCACGAGCAGTACTTC.

This chain connects TRBV6-5 to TRBJ2-2; 7 bases match TRBD1. The V gene end was trimmed by 0 bases and the J gene end by 5 bases; junction bases not matched to a gene: 6. The CDR3 is 16 amino acids. Germline V lookup: CDR1 MNHEY, CDR2 SVGAGI. In DNA, the CDR3 is TGTGCCAGCAGTTACTCTTCTAGGGGGCGGACCGGGGAGCTGTTTTTT. This gives the protein CASSYSSRGRTGELFF.

CDR3 sequence: CSAQGALIEETQYF. The CDR3 nucleotides read TGCAGCGCTCAAGGCGCTCTGATAGAAGAGACCCAGTACTTC. The rearrangement links TRBV29-1 to TRBJ2-5; no clear D. The germline V and J ends were trimmed by 7 bases and 3 bases, with 18 bases remaining between them. There are 14 residues in the CDR3. Germline CDR1 SQVTM, CDR2 ANQGSEA.

V and J are TRBV7-2 and TRBJ2-1, with 8 bases lining up with TRBD2. The CDR3 sequence is 15 residues long. The V gene end was trimmed by 5 bases and the J gene end by 4 bases; junction bases not matched to a gene: 7. Per germline, CDR1 SGHTA and CDR2 FQGNSA. This CDR3 is CASSEPGLVYNEQFF. The CDR3 DNA sequence: TGTGCCAGCAGCGAACCGGGACTAGTGTACAATGAGCAGTTCTTC.

The chain recombines TRBV21-1 with TRBJ2-5; TRBD1, the table's D call, was not compared with the DNA. TRBV21-1 is designated a pseudogene. The CDR3 is 18 amino acids. The chain's CDR3 is CASSTDRGGPPCQETQYF. CDR3 nucleotide sequence: TGTGCCAGCAGCACGGACAGGGGGGGGCCCCCATGCCAAGAGACCCAGTACTTC.

The chain carries TRBV10-3 and TRBJ1-1; D is uncertain. The germline CDR1 and CDR2 sequences are ENHRY and SYGVKD. The CDR3 consists of 14 residues. Trimming pared 0 bases from V and 2 bases from J, leaving 7 bases between. CDR3 bases: TGTGCCATCAGTGAGTCCACAGACAACACTGAAGCTTTCTTT. Its translation: CAISESTDNTEAFF.

This clone was counted between two and nine times. J is TRBJ2-7 and V is TRBV7-9; a possible D gene is TRBD2 (6 bases). Germline V CDR1 and CDR2: SEHNR, FQNEAQ (reference sequence). V was clipped by 5 bases and J by 3 bases, with 8 bases between them. The CDR3 length is 12 residues. The CDR3 region has the DNA TGTGCCAGCAGCCCCGGGGGCTACGAGCAGTACTTC. Its translation is CASSPGGYEQYF.

This clone was counted between two and nine times. DNA for the CDR3: TGTGCCAGCAGTGAAGCGGCGGTAGCGGTAACCGGGGAGCTGTTTTTT. Its protein is CASSEAAVAVTGELFF. The chain couples TRBV2 to TRBJ2-2; D is perhaps TRBD2 (6 bases). Trimming cost V 0 bases and J 5 bases, with 13 bases left between them. CDR1 is SNHLY, CDR2 FYNNEI, per germline. The CDR3 has 16 amino acids. Variable domain in full (rest from reference TRBV2 and TRBJ2-2): EPEVTQTPSHQVTQMGQEVILRCVPISNHLYFYWYRQILGQKVEFLVSFYNNEISEKSEIFDDQFSVERPDGSNFTLKIRSTKLEDSAMYFCASSEAAVAVTGELFFGEGSRLTVL.

The rearrangement joins TRBV11-2 to TRBJ2-7, with a possible D match to TRBD1 (6 bases). V was clipped by 6 bases and J by 4 bases, with 22 bases between them. Per the germline V gene, CDR1 is SGHAT and CDR2 is FQNNGV. The CDR3 is 16 residues long. CDR3 DNA sequence: TGTGCCAGCAGGACCCTCAGTCTGGGACACCGTTACGAGCAGTACTTC. Translation gives CASRTLSLGHRYEQYF.

The count of this clone is one. The CDR3 region is CASSSDRLKRDTEAFF. The CDR3 nucleotides read TGTGCCAGCAGTTCTGACAGGTTAAAAAGGGACACTGAAGCTTTCTTT. The V gene is TRBV28, the J gene TRBJ1-1, with D possibly being TRBD1 (6 bases). Trimming removed 4 bases at V and 3 bases at J, with 18 bases between. CDR1 and CDR2 (germline): MDHEN, SYDVKM. The CDR3 covers 16 residues.

The CDR3 reads CASSEALAGRNEQFF. The CDR3, as DNA: TGTGCCAGCAGTGAAGCGCTGGCAGGGCGGAATGAGCAGTTCTTC. This chain uses TRBV6-1 with TRBJ2-1; maybe TRBD1 (5 bases). Per germline, CDR1 MNHNS and CDR2 SASEGT. The germline V and J ends were trimmed by 0 bases and 7 bases, with 13 bases remaining between them. This CDR3 region has 15 residues.

The CDR3 DNA follows: TGTGCCACCAGCAGAGATTGGGACGGACCCTCAGATACGCAGTATTTT. This sequence encodes CATSRDWDGPSDTQYF. The rearrangement uses TRBV15 and TRBJ2-3; D tentatively fits TRBD1 or TRBD2 (5 bases each). Trimming left V 0 bases short and J 4 bases short, with 14 bases between. The germline gives CDR1 LNHNV, CDR2 YYDKDF (reference sequence). The CDR3 runs 16 residues. The whole variable domain, filled in from reference TRBV15 and TRBJ2-3, reads DAMVIQNPRYQVTQFGKPVTLSCSQTLNHNVMYWYQQKSSQAPKLLFHYYDKDFNNEADTPDNFQSRRPNTSFCFLDIRSPGLGDTAMYLCATSRDWDGPSDTQYFGPGTRLTVL.

V and J are TRBV28 and TRBJ2-7; D unclear. The CDR3 contains 14 residues. Germline lookup yields CDR1 MDHEN and CDR2 SYDVKM. V was clipped by 2 bases and J by 3 bases, with 11 bases between them. The CDR3 nucleotides are TGTGCCAGCAGTTTAGGCACGACGTACTACGAGCAGTACTTC. This codes for CASSLGTTYYEQYF.

The chain employs TRBV5-5 and TRBJ1-4, with a weak D call TRBD1 (5 bases). The CDR3 extends over 15 amino acids. Trimming removed 3 bases from V and 3 bases from J, with 12 bases in between. Germline values: CDR1 SGHKS, CDR2 YYEKEE (reference sequence). The CDR3 nucleotides are TGTGCCAGCAGCTCGATACAGGAAGCTAATGAAAAACTGTTTTTT. This encodes CASSSIQEANEKLFF.

This clone was recorded a few times. The chain joins TRBV7-9 to TRBJ2-2; no firm D call. With 5 bases removed from V and 0 bases from J, the gap between germline ends came to 10 bases. CDR3 length equals 15 residues. Germline V gene sequence: CDR1 SEHNR, CDR2 FQNEAQ (reference sequence). The CDR3 DNA follows: TGTGCCAGCAGCGAAAGCATAGCGAACACCGGGGAGCTGTTTTTT. Protein sequence: CASSESIANTGELFF.

The chain carries TRBV4-1 and TRBJ2-7; weak D call: TRBD1 (6 bases). Germline V gene sequence: CDR1 MGHRA, CDR2 YSYEKL. The CDR3 is made up of 14 amino acids. V lost 4 bases to trimming and J lost 4 bases, with 14 bases between them. CDR3: CASSLSDSPYEQYF. The CDR3 DNA sequence: TGCGCCAGCAGCCTCTCGGACAGTCCGTACGAGCAGTACTTC.

V usage is TRBV4-3 and J usage is TRBJ1-1, with D uncertain. The germline CDR1 and CDR2 sequences are LGHNA and YSLEER. The CDR3 contains 13 residues. The V and J ends lost 6 bases and 4 bases respectively, with 12 bases between them. The CDR3 DNA sequence: TGCGCCAGCAGTCAGGACGTTGGCACTGAAGCTTTCTTT. It yields the protein CASSQDVGTEAFF.

The gene calls are TRBV11-2 and TRBJ2-7, with TRBD2 matching over 11 bases. V gave up 3 bases and J gave up 3 bases; unmatched junction bases: 13. This CDR3 spans 18 amino acids. CDR1 SGHAT and CDR2 FQNNGV come from the germline V gene. In nucleotides, the CDR3 is TGTGCCAGCAGCTTCCCTGTTGGAGCTAGCGGGGGGTTCTACGAGCAGTACTTC. Translating it yields CASSFPVGASGGFYEQYF.

V gene TRBV12-5 combines with J gene TRBJ2-2; unclear D gene. With 3 bases removed from V and 6 bases from J, the gap between germline ends came to 5 bases. The CDR3 has 12 amino acids. The V gene's germline CDR1 is LGHNT and CDR2 FRNRAP. CDR3 DNA sequence: TGTGCTAGTGGTTTCGGGTCCGGGGAGCTGTTTTTT. This codes for CASGFGSGELFF. The variable domain in full, with the rest retrieved from reference TRBV12-5 and TRBJ2-2, is DARVTQTPRHKVTEMGQEVTMRCQPILGHNTVFWYRQTMMQGLELLAYFRNRAPLDDSGMPKDRFSAEMPDATLATLKIQPSEPRDSAVYFCASGFGSGELFFGEGSRLTVL.

The chain links TRBV5-1 to TRBJ2-1; 7 bases map to TRBD1. The CDR3 loop spans 14 amino acids. J gave up 7 bases and V 2 bases, and 6 bases lay outside the gene matches. Per germline, CDR1 SGHRS and CDR2 YFSETQ. The CDR3 is CASSFRTGVNEQFF. The DNA of the CDR3 is TGCGCCAGCAGCTTCCGTACAGGGGTGAATGAGCAGTTCTTC.

This chain joins TRBV6-2 or TRBV6-3 and TRBJ1-5; D gene unclear. V was pared by 6 bases and J by 2 bases, with 14 bases between. The length of the CDR3 is 15 residues. Germline V gene lookup returns CDR1 MNHEY and CDR2 SVGEGT. CDR3 residues: CASSSGVKGNQPQHF. The CDR3 nucleotides read TGTGCCAGCAGCTCTGGGGTTAAGGGCAATCAGCCCCAGCATTTT.

The chain carries TRBV7-8 and TRBJ1-2; 7 positions match TRBD1. V lost 5 bases and J lost 2; bases outside the gene matches: 5. There are 14 residues in the CDR3. Looked up from germline, CDR1 is SGHVS and CDR2 is FQNEAQ. CDR3 protein: CASSILQGNYGYTF. CDR3 DNA sequence: TGTGCCAGCAGCATCTTACAGGGGAACTATGGCTACACCTTC.

This clone was picked up one time. The rearrangement links TRBV3-1 (or the pseudogene TRBV3-2) to TRBJ1-4, with unresolved D. The ends were cut back, 4 bases at V and 1 base at J, with 7 bases in the middle. The CDR3 loop spans 14 amino acids. The germline V gene has CDR1 LGHDT and CDR2 YNNKEL (reference sequence). The CDR3 is CASSRRGTNEKLFF. The CDR3 DNA is TGTGCCAGCAGCCGCCGGGGAACTAATGAAAAACTGTTTTTT.

The gene calls are TRBV29-1 and TRBJ2-4; D possibly corresponds to TRBD2 (5 bases). Trimming shortened V by 7 bases and J by 0 bases, and 16 bases separated the two germline ends. CDR1 and CDR2 from the germline V gene are SQVTM and ANQGSEA. This CDR3 spans 15 amino acids. The CDR3 protein is CSARLSGLAKNIQYF. The CDR3 nucleotides are TGCAGCGCCCGGCTTTCAGGACTAGCCAAAAACATTCAGTACTTC.

The J gene is TRBJ1-5, the V gene TRBV10-3, with 9 bases fitting TRBD1. Germline V gene sequence: CDR1 ENHRY, CDR2 SYGVKD. The trim removed 5 bases at V and 7 bases at J, leaving 6 bases unmatched. This CDR3 spans 14 amino acids. This CDR3 reads CAISTGTGRQPQHF. For the CDR3, the DNA is TGTGCCATCAGTACAGGGACAGGGAGGCAGCCCCAGCATTTT.

This chain connects TRBV28 to TRBJ2-7, with D unresolved. V dropped 8 bases and J dropped 0 bases, with 14 bases sitting between them. Germline CDR1 MDHEN, CDR2 SYDVKM. This CDR3 spans 14 amino acids. CDR3 DNA: TGTGCCAGCGACAACGATCTGAGCTCCTACGAGCAGTACTTC. This translates into CASDNDLSSYEQYF.

V gene TRBV7-8 combines with J gene TRBJ2-2; 8 bases align to TRBD1. The J segment lost 6 bases and the V segment lost 5 bases, leaving 11 bases of the junction unmatched. The germline V gene has CDR1 SGHVS and CDR2 FQNEAQ. CDR3 length: 16 residues. CDR3 nucleotide sequence: TGTGCCAGCAGCCACTGGCGGACAGGGAGGCCCGGGGAGCTGTTTTTT. Its protein is CASSHWRTGRPGELFF.

V is TRBV9 and J is TRBJ2-7; 7 positions agree with TRBD2. This CDR3 comprises 14 residues. V shed 7 bases and J 2 bases; nucleotides not matched to a gene: 9. Germline V gene sequence: CDR1 SGDLS, CDR2 YYNGEE. The CDR3 loop is CASSPASGAYEQYF. CDR3 nucleotide sequence: TGTGCCAGCTCCCCGGCTAGCGGAGCCTACGAGCAGTACTTC.

This chain connects TRBV9 to TRBJ1-5; weak D call: TRBD1 (5 bases). V lost 3 bases to trimming and J lost 7 bases, with 17 bases between them. Germline lookup yields CDR1 SGDLS and CDR2 YYNGEE. The CDR3 consists of 15 residues. CDR3 sequence reads: CASSAWDSLGQPQHF. In DNA form, the CDR3 reads TGTGCCAGCAGCGCCTGGGACTCCCTGGGGCAGCCCCAGCATTTT.